This is a list of T cell receptor beta chains from one sample in a study of shared clonotypes between healthy human individuals. Sequencing was performed with immunoSEQ multiplex PCR; in TCRdb, only in-frame clones are kept and a portion is missing. The data show 2 million or so clones, approximately 94% seen once. Source material: naive CD8+ T cells sorted from blood. The receptors stem from a man younger than 35 in good health. The CDR3 runs from the conserved cysteine through the conserved F or W. The order of the fields is V gene, clone size, D gene, J gene, CDR3 protein, CDR3 DNA. D genes are given only for firm matches. Rows give clone size only sometimes, using once, few, many, or a class for an expanded clone.

v_call: TRBV9
clone_size: NA
d_call: NA
j_call: TRBJ2-3
cdr3_aa: CASSDAPGPDTQYF
cdr3_nt: TGTGCCAGCAGCGACGCCCCGGGTCCAGATACGCAGTATTTT

v_call: TRBV4-3
clone_size: NA
d_call: NA
j_call: TRBJ2-1
cdr3_aa: CASSLVGGGSYNEQFF
cdr3_nt: TGCGCCAGCAGTCTGGTCGGGGGTGGGTCCTACAATGAGCAGTTCTTC

v_call: TRBV13
clone_size: once
d_call: TRBD1
j_call: TRBJ2-2
cdr3_aa: CASSRDREAGELFF
cdr3_nt: TGTGCCAGCAGCCGTGACAGGGAAGCCGGGGAGCTGTTTTTT

v_call: TRBV5-4
clone_size: NA
d_call: NA
j_call: TRBJ1-1
cdr3_aa: CASSLWQINTEAFF
cdr3_nt: TGTGCCAGCAGCTTGTGGCAGATTAACACTGAAGCTTTCTTT

v_call: TRBV2
clone_size: NA
d_call: TRBD1
j_call: TRBJ2-7
cdr3_aa: CASSGTGSFEQYF
cdr3_nt: TGTGCCAGCAGTGGGACAGGCTCTTTCGAGCAGTACTTC

v_call: TRBV11-2
clone_size: NA
d_call: NA
j_call: TRBJ2-7
cdr3_aa: CASSFGPSYEQYF
cdr3_nt: TGTGCCAGCAGCTTTGGACCCTCCTACGAGCAGTACTTC

v_call: TRBV10-1
clone_size: NA
d_call: TRBD2
j_call: TRBJ2-1
cdr3_aa: CASSGTSGGALAYNEQFF
cdr3_nt: TGCGCCAGCAGTGGGACTAGCGGGGGGGCCTTAGCCTACAATGAGCAGTTCTTC

v_call: TRBV10-1
clone_size: once
d_call: NA
j_call: TRBJ1-1
cdr3_aa: CASSEDFGLNTEAFF
cdr3_nt: TGCGCCAGCAGTGAGGACTTTGGACTGAACACTGAAGCTTTCTTT

v_call: TRBV10-3
clone_size: NA
d_call: TRBD2
j_call: TRBJ2-1
cdr3_aa: CAIRGLGNHEQFF
cdr3_nt: TGTGCCATCAGGGGACTAGGTAACCATGAGCAGTTCTTC

v_call: TRBV30
clone_size: NA
d_call: NA
j_call: TRBJ2-7
cdr3_aa: CAWSVFSAYEQYF
cdr3_nt: TGTGCCTGGAGTGTTTTCTCGGCCTACGAGCAGTACTTC

v_call: TRBV6-5
clone_size: NA
d_call: NA
j_call: TRBJ1-6
cdr3_aa: CASSYSPSYNSPLHF
cdr3_nt: TGTGCCAGCAGTTACTCCCCCTCCTATAATTCACCCCTCCACTTT

v_call: TRBV7-9
clone_size: NA
d_call: NA
j_call: TRBJ1-4
cdr3_aa: CASSFTDRVGGGGNEKLFF
cdr3_nt: TGTGCCAGCAGCTTCACGGACAGAGTAGGAGGTGGCGGAAATGAAAAACTGTTTTTT

v_call: TRBV7-2
clone_size: once
d_call: NA
j_call: TRBJ1-2
cdr3_aa: CASSFTGLLDNYGYTF
cdr3_nt: TGTGCCAGCAGCTTTACGGGACTCCTAGATAACTATGGCTACACCTTC

v_call: TRBV2
clone_size: NA
d_call: NA
j_call: TRBJ2-7
cdr3_aa: CASMGPTYEQYF
cdr3_nt: TGTGCCAGCATGGGGCCGACCTACGAGCAGTACTTC

v_call: TRBV13
clone_size: NA
d_call: NA
j_call: TRBJ2-1
cdr3_aa: CASRQGGHEQFF
cdr3_nt: TGTGCCAGCAGACAGGGGGGGCATGAGCAGTTCTTC

v_call: TRBV28
clone_size: NA
d_call: NA
j_call: TRBJ1-1
cdr3_aa: CASSMITEAFF
cdr3_nt: TGTGCCAGCAGTATGATAACTGAAGCTTTCTTT

v_call: TRBV2
clone_size: NA
d_call: NA
j_call: TRBJ1-6
cdr3_aa: CASSEGRINSPLHF
cdr3_nt: TGTGCCAGCAGTGAAGGTCGGATTAATTCACCCCTCCACTTT

v_call: TRBV2
clone_size: once
d_call: TRBD1
j_call: TRBJ1-6
cdr3_aa: CASSQGQGSTPLHF
cdr3_nt: TGTGCCAGCAGCCAGGGACAGGGGTCGACACCCCTCCACTTT

v_call: TRBV4-1
clone_size: once
d_call: TRBD2
j_call: TRBJ2-7
cdr3_aa: CASSHDVAGGYEQYF
cdr3_nt: TGCGCCAGCAGCCACGACGTAGCGGGAGGATACGAGCAGTACTTC

v_call: TRBV9
clone_size: NA
d_call: NA
j_call: TRBJ1-5
cdr3_aa: CASSPTPNQPQHF
cdr3_nt: TGTGCCAGCAGCCCGACACCCAATCAGCCCCAGCATTTT

v_call: TRBV10-3
clone_size: NA
d_call: TRBD2
j_call: TRBJ2-2
cdr3_aa: CAIRGTSGRDDGELFF
cdr3_nt: TGTGCCATCAGGGGGACTAGCGGGAGGGACGACGGGGAGCTGTTTTTT

v_call: TRBV1
clone_size: NA
d_call: NA
j_call: TRBJ2-5
cdr3_aa: CTSNETQYF
cdr3_nt: TGCACCAGCAACGAGACCCAGTACTTC

v_call: TRBV30
clone_size: NA
d_call: TRBD2
j_call: TRBJ2-3
cdr3_aa: CAWISSGVSTDTQYF
cdr3_nt: TGTGCCTGGATCTCTAGCGGGGTTAGCACAGATACGCAGTATTTT

v_call: TRBV11-2
clone_size: NA
d_call: NA
j_call: TRBJ2-7
cdr3_aa: CASSHGSFYEQYF
cdr3_nt: TGTGCCAGCAGCCATGGATCTTTTTACGAGCAGTACTTC

v_call: TRBV5-8
clone_size: few
d_call: TRBD1
j_call: TRBJ1-3
cdr3_aa: CASSWTGGSTGNTIYF
cdr3_nt: TGTGCCAGCAGCTGGACAGGGGGGTCCACTGGAAACACCATATATTTT

v_call: TRBV4-1
clone_size: once
d_call: TRBD1
j_call: TRBJ1-4
cdr3_aa: CASSPQGGLDEKLFF
cdr3_nt: TGCGCCAGCAGCCCGCAGGGGGGGCTGGATGAAAAACTGTTTTTT

v_call: TRBV7-9
clone_size: once
d_call: NA
j_call: TRBJ2-5
cdr3_aa: CASSLVQGGGETQYF
cdr3_nt: TGTGCCAGCAGCTTAGTTCAGGGTGGTGGTGAGACCCAGTACTTC

v_call: TRBV30
clone_size: NA
d_call: NA
j_call: TRBJ2-2
cdr3_aa: CAWTLQGSGELFF
cdr3_nt: TGTGCCTGGACCTTACAGGGATCCGGGGAGCTGTTTTTT

v_call: TRBV29-1
clone_size: NA
d_call: NA
j_call: TRBJ2-7
cdr3_aa: CSVEVGGSEYEQYF
cdr3_nt: TGCAGCGTTGAAGTAGGGGGGAGTGAATACGAGCAGTACTTC

v_call: TRBV4-3
clone_size: NA
d_call: NA
j_call: TRBJ2-3
cdr3_aa: CASSQDRAASDTQYF
cdr3_nt: TGCGCCAGCAGCCAAGATCGTGCTGCCTCAGATACGCAGTATTTT

v_call: TRBV6-5
clone_size: NA
d_call: NA
j_call: TRBJ2-2
cdr3_aa: CASSYRTVSTGELFF
cdr3_nt: TGTGCCAGCAGTTACCGTACGGTTTCAACCGGGGAGCTGTTTTTT

v_call: TRBV29-1
clone_size: NA
d_call: TRBD2
j_call: TRBJ2-2
cdr3_aa: CSVLLAGTGELFF
cdr3_nt: TGCAGCGTTCTCCTAGCGGGAACCGGGGAGCTGTTTTTT

v_call: TRBV28
clone_size: NA
d_call: TRBD1
j_call: TRBJ2-7
cdr3_aa: CASSTTGSYEQYF
cdr3_nt: TGTGCCAGCAGTACGACAGGGTCCTACGAGCAGTACTTC

v_call: TRBV5-4
clone_size: NA
d_call: NA
j_call: TRBJ2-1
cdr3_aa: CASSLVESNNEQFF
cdr3_nt: TGTGCCAGCAGCTTGGTGGAAAGCAACAATGAGCAGTTCTTC

v_call: TRBV30
clone_size: NA
d_call: TRBD2
j_call: TRBJ2-3
cdr3_aa: CAWSLLAGGPSGTDTQYF
cdr3_nt: TGTGCCTGGAGCCTACTAGCGGGAGGGCCCTCTGGCACAGATACGCAGTATTTT

v_call: TRBV10-2
clone_size: NA
d_call: NA
j_call: TRBJ2-1
cdr3_aa: CASSVKGVGYEQFF
cdr3_nt: TGCGCCAGCAGTGTCAAGGGGGTGGGTTATGAGCAGTTCTTC

v_call: TRBV2
clone_size: NA
d_call: TRBD1
j_call: TRBJ1-4
cdr3_aa: CASTGTGGGHEKLFF
cdr3_nt: TGTGCCAGCACCGGGACAGGGGGCGGGCATGAAAAACTGTTTTTT

v_call: TRBV5-1
clone_size: NA
d_call: NA
j_call: TRBJ2-2
cdr3_aa: CASSVTEDSTNTGELFF
cdr3_nt: TGCGCCAGCAGCGTAACCGAGGACAGCACGAACACCGGGGAGCTGTTTTTT